This T cell receptor beta chain was found in a study of shared clonotypes between healthy human individuals. Overall study context: Each donor contributed plates that comprised three CD4 naive, three CD4 memory, two CD8 naive and one CD8 memory. Study conclusions and caveats: A small donor pool kept down the genetic and exposure-history diversity that was represented. As a rule, naive subsets had a larger estimated richness than memory subsets.

This CDR3 is 17 amino acids long. V shed 0 bases and J shed 0 bases, with 10 bases lying between them. Per the germline V gene, CDR1 is SGHKS and CDR2 is YYEKEE (reference sequence). Points on this clone: Its specificity is not known.

Among the donors, all were Caucasian adults who lived in Nashville, Tennessee. The assay was immunoSEQ multiplex PCR, and TCRdb's table has in-frame clones only and misses some. The table lists some 2,100,000 clones, approximately 96% of them singletons, with roughly 0.13% in the top ten. The genes are TRBV5-5 and TRBJ1-6; D is uncertain. Sample: naive CD4+ T cells sorted from blood. The subset denotes: CD45RA+ positively selected. This clonotype was sampled from a man aged 18 to 30 in good health. The CDR3 DNA sequence: TGTGCCAGCAGCTTGGAGACGACGGGCTCCTATAATTCACCCCTCCACTTT. It yields the protein CASSLETTGSYNSPLHF.